The rows below give T cell receptor beta chains drawn from one sample of a study of cytomegalovirus exposure and HLA in healthy donors. Sequencing used immunoSEQ multiplex PCR; TCRdb keeps in-frame clones, though not all of them. The sample table sets out approximately 120,000 clones. The sample taken for sequencing was PBMCs. The origin of the receptors is a man between 35 and 55 years old in good health and CMV-seronegative. The CDR3 runs from the conserved cysteine through the conserved F or W. Each record gives: D gene, J gene, CDR3 length, V gene, CDR3 protein, CDR3 DNA. The D gene is left open where the match is weak.

TRBD1 TRBJ2-7 17 TRBV25-1 CASSEYGTGGRDYEQYF TGTGCCAGCAGTGAATACGGGACAGGGGGCCGTGACTACGAGCAGTACTTC
NA TRBJ2-5 13 TRBV10-3 CAISETSEETQYF TGTGCCATCAGTGAGACTAGTGAAGAGACCCAGTACTTC
NA TRBJ2-7 13 TRBV5-4 CASSSGQHYEQYF TGTGCCAGCAGCTCGGGACAACACTACGAGCAGTACTTC
TRBD2 TRBJ2-7 13 TRBV6-5 CATLAGGEDEQYF TGTGCCACCCTAGCGGGAGGAGAGGACGAGCAGTACTTC
NA TRBJ2-7 14 TRBV29-1 CSVEVYRATYEQYF TGCAGCGTTGAAGTTTACAGGGCGACCTACGAGCAGTACTTC
TRBD1 TRBJ1-2 15 TRBV2 CASSDPGQGRFGYTF TGTGCCAGCAGCGATCCGGGACAGGGACGGTTTGGCTACACCTTC
NA TRBJ2-7 14 TRBV4-1 CASSRSRLPIEQYF TGCGCCAGCAGCCGGTCGAGATTACCCATCGAGCAGTACTTC
NA TRBJ1-3 16 TRBV7-2 CASSPWGGRSGNTIYF TGTGCCAGCAGCCCTTGGGGAGGTCGCTCTGGAAACACCATATATTTT
NA TRBJ1-2 12 TRBV2 CASSLGGYGYTF TGTGCCAGCAGCTTAGGGGGTTATGGCTACACCTTC
NA TRBJ1-5 15 TRBV28 CASSSDSVSNQPQHF TGTGCCAGCAGTTCCGACAGTGTCAGCAATCAGCCCCAGCATTTT
NA TRBJ1-1 13 TRBV27 CASSLVGGTEAFF TGTGCCAGCAGTTTAGTGGGGGGCACTGAAGCTTTCTTT
NA TRBJ2-7 14 TRBV7-9 CAGSEFRQDYEQYF TGTGCCGGGTCGGAATTCAGACAGGACTACGAGCAGTACTTC
TRBD1 TRBJ1-2 16 TRBV19 CASSPSWDRQDYGYTF TGTGCCAGTAGTCCCTCCTGGGACAGGCAGGACTATGGCTACACCTTC
NA TRBJ2-1 15 TRBV10-3 CAISQGGGTYNEQFF TGTGCCATCAGCCAAGGTGGCGGGACCTACAATGAGCAGTTCTTC
TRBD2 TRBJ2-7 14 TRBV6-5 CASRLAGGIHEQYF TGTGCCAGCAGACTAGCGGGAGGTATCCACGAGCAGTACTTC
NA TRBJ1-1 15 TRBV5-8 CASLRVRGMNTEAFF TGTGCCAGCTTGAGGGTTCGGGGAATGAACACTGAAGCTTTCTTT
TRBD1 TRBJ2-7 14 TRBV28 CASIQQGAMNEQYF TGTGCCAGCATTCAACAGGGGGCGATGAACGAGCAGTACTTC
TRBD2 TRBJ2-7 15 TRBV9 CASSVSGTSRYEQYF TGTGCCAGCAGCGTGTCCGGGACTAGTCGCTACGAGCAGTACTTC
NA TRBJ2-3 15 TRBV29-1 CSVPPRDSGTDTQYF TGCAGCGTACCTCCAAGGGACTCGGGCACAGATACGCAGTATTTT
NA TRBJ2-3 14 TRBV6-5 CASSYSLASDTQYF TGTGCCAGCAGTTACTCCCTAGCATCAGATACGCAGTATTTT
NA TRBJ2-7 14 TRBV5-4 CASSFAGPGYEQYF TGTGCCAGCAGCTTTGCGGGACCGGGCTACGAGCAGTACTTC
NA TRBJ1-3 16 TRBV5-6 CASSGWWGDGGNTIYF TGTGCCAGCAGCGGTTGGTGGGGGGATGGAGGAAACACCATATATTTT
NA TRBJ2-2 16 TRBV5-1 CASSLQGSKGPGELFF TGCGCCAGCAGCCTCCAGGGCAGCAAAGGCCCGGGGGAGCTGTTTTTT
TRBD1 TRBJ1-1 14 TRBV18 CASSPPWQGGEAFF TGTGCCAGCTCACCACCCTGGCAGGGGGGAGAAGCTTTCTTT
TRBD2 TRBJ2-3 13 TRBV11-2 CASSLVTSGRGYF TGTGCCAGCAGCTTAGTGACTAGCGGGAGGGGGTATTTT
NA TRBJ1-1 14 TRBV28 CASSSDRLNTEAFF TGTGCCAGCAGTTCCGACAGACTGAACACTGAAGCTTTCTTT
NA TRBJ2-3 12 TRBV10-3 CAIGTGTDTQYF TGTGCCATCGGTACAGGGACAGATACGCAGTATTTT
NA TRBJ2-3 17 TRBV11-3 CASSARSLGPDTDTQYF TGTGCCAGCAGCGCCCGTTCACTAGGACCCGACACAGATACGCAGTATTTT
TRBD2 TRBJ2-1 14 TRBV6-5 CASSYGTSVGEQFF TGTGCCAGCAGTTACGGGACTAGCGTAGGGGAGCAGTTCTTC
NA TRBJ1-3 13 TRBV11-2 CASSFYSGNTIYF TGTGCCAGCAGCTTCTACTCTGGAAACACCATATATTTT
TRBD1 TRBJ2-4 17 TRBV10-1 CASSAGQGSSAKNIQYF TGCGCCAGCAGTGCGGGACAGGGGTCTTCGGCCAAAAACATTCAGTACTTC
TRBD2 TRBJ2-2 17 TRBV9 CASSVGGSGRSTGELFF TGTGCCAGCAGCGTGGGGGGAAGCGGGAGGTCCACCGGGGAGCTGTTTTTT
NA TRBJ1-1 13 TRBV6-5 CASSGTGLTEAFF TGTGCCAGCAGTGGAACAGGGCTCACTGAAGCTTTCTTT
NA TRBJ2-5 16 TRBV19 CASSIKGSGSDETQYF TGTGCCAGTAGTATAAAAGGGAGTGGCAGTGATGAGACCCAGTACTTC
TRBD2 TRBJ2-2 15 TRBV30 CAWSVRAGGSGELFF TGTGCCTGGAGTGTACGAGCGGGAGGTTCCGGGGAGCTGTTTTTT
NA TRBJ2-1 14 TRBV10-3 CAISDPGDYNEQFF TGTGCCATCAGTGATCCCGGGGACTACAATGAGCAGTTCTTC
NA TRBJ2-5 13 TRBV7-2 CASSTGQKETQYF TGTGCCAGCAGCACGGGACAAAAAGAGACCCAGTACTTC
TRBD2 TRBJ2-2 15 TRBV6-6 CASTPGTSATGELFF TGTGCCAGCACTCCCGGGACTAGCGCCACCGGGGAGCTGTTTTTT
NA TRBJ2-2 16 TRBV5-4 CASSSPGGKNTGELFF TGTGCCAGCAGCTCCCCAGGCGGGAAGAACACCGGGGAGCTGTTTTTT
TRBD1 TRBJ1-2 14 TRBV4-1 CASSQPTGDRGYTF TGCGCCAGCAGCCAACCTACAGGGGACCGTGGCTACACCTTC
TRBD2 TRBJ2-7 15 TRBV11-2 CASSSYSGRALEQYF TGTGCCAGCAGCTCCTATAGCGGGAGGGCCTTAGAGCAGTACTTC
NA TRBJ2-5 14 TRBV7-2 CASSLERRQETQYF TGTGCCAGCAGCTTAGAGCGGCGGCAAGAGACCCAGTACTTC